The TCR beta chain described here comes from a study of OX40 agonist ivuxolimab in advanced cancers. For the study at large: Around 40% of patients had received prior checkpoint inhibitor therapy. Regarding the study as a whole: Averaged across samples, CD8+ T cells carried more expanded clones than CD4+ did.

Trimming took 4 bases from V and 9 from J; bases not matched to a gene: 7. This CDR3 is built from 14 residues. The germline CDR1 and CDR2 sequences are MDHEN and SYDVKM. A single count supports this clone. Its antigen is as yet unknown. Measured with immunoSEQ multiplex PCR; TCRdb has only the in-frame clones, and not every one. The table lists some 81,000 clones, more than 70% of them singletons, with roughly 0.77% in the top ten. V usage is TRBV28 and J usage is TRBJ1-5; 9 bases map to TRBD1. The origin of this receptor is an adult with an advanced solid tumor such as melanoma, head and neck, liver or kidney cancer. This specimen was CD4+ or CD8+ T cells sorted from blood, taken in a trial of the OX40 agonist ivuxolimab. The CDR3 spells CASSSGDRAGPQHF. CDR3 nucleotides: TGTGCCAGCAGTTCTGGGGACAGGGCCGGGCCCCAGCATTTT.